The following is a TCR beta chain sequence with its context. Its antigen is currently not known. Per-base qualities were not stored, and no clone one base away is much larger. The record originates from a study of T cell responses to AZD1222 COVID-19 vaccine (dated by TCRdb to about 2021). Background on the whole study: TCR sequencing covered over 230 trial participants: some 210 given two doses of AZD1222 and about 26 given two doses of MenACWY control vaccine. Trial participants were enrolled into age subgroups of 18-55, 56-69 and 70-plus years, which contained roughly 150, 30 and 60 TCR-sequenced participants, respectively. Broader findings and caveats from the paper: The 56-69-year group was small, and its depth increase did not reach significance, likely because of low power. The vaccine-associated CD4 TCRs covered the entire spike protein, and the dominant responses fell in regions 160-218 and 743-854. Most participants were white British and females outnumbered males, and the authors suggested that clonal diversity may have been underestimated. A significant rise in spike-specific TCR breadth and depth was observed after two AZD1222 doses relative to day 0 and relative to MenACWY recipients. Reportedly, almost half of the unique spike-specific TCRs recognized epitopes lying outside the regions that are mutated in the B.1.351 and B.1.1.7 variants. Conclusions about previously exposed vaccinees were limited because only six or seven AZD1222 recipients were SARS-CoV-2 seropositive at baseline. No day 14 peak-response samples were available, so repertoires were characterized only after the peak T cell response.

The trim is 3 bases for V and 0 bases for J, with a gap of 11 bases between the germline ends. Reading the germline V gene (reference sequence) gives CDR1 LNHDA and CDR2 SQIVND. From its cysteine to its phenylalanine, the CDR3 spans 15 amino acids. Kept here is only the CDR3 DNA, which spans 45 bases and is read in frame from base 1. The sample's time point label, decoded: about 28 days (+/-7) after the second vaccine dose. AZD1222 recipients given second doses at about 4 weeks or at about 12 weeks were pooled, since spike-specific TCR depth and breadth were not found to differ between the two schedules. Samples from vaccinated people were obtained from the UK trials COV001 and COV002, which included a single-blind randomized controlled phase 2/3 trial of AZD1222 (ChAdOx1 nCoV-19) in healthy adults. For TCRbeta chain sequencing, PBMC samples from trial participants were taken at day 0 and at day 28 after the second dose.

The CDR3 regions of human TCRbeta chains were analyzed by immunosequencing. As for the original processing: Repertoire TCRs were checked for matches against a reference library of SARS-CoV-2-specific TCRs that had been generated using the MIRA antigen-specificity platform. Breadth meant the fraction of unique TCRs that were SARS-CoV-2-associated, whereas depth meant the fraction of total T cells that were SARS-CoV-2-associated. Using the MIRA data, each spike-specific TCR was assigned both to the spike region to which the TCR was reactive and to a CD4 or CD8 class. Log10-transformed breadth and depth values were compared by one-way ANOVA with Sidak's multiple comparisons tests. TCRdb provides this immuneACCESS table in a form limited to in-frame rearrangements. Some clones are lacking; in checked studies, under half of them reflect an unresolved V gene, and why the rest are absent is not known. That table is the source of V, J and clone size, and D and trimming were worked out from the DNA. The sample contains more than 95,000 clones, 86% of them found a single time. The ten largest account for 15% to 20% of the sample.

The input for sequencing was peripheral blood, taken 28 days after the second AZD1222 dose. The sequence came from an adult who received the AZD1222 COVID-19 vaccine. In this chain, TRBV19 is recombined with TRBJ1-2, with the D gene call left open. The CDR3 protein sequence reads: CASSITRNANYGYTF. The DNA sequence is TGTGCCAGTAGTATTACAAGGAATGCTAACTATGGCTACACCTTC.